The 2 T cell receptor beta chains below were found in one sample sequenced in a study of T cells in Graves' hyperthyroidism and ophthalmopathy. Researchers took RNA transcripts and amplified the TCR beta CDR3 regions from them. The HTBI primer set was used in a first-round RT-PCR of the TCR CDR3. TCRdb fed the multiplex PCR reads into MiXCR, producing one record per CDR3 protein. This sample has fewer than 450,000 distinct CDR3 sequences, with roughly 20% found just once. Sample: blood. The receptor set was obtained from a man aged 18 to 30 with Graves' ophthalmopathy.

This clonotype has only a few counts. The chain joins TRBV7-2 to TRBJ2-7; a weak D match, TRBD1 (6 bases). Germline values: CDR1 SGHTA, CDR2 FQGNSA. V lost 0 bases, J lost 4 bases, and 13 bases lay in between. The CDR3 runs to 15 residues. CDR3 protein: CASSLARQGWYEQYF. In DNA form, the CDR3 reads TGTGCCAGCAGCTTAGCGAGGCAGGGGTGGTACGAGCAGTACTTC.

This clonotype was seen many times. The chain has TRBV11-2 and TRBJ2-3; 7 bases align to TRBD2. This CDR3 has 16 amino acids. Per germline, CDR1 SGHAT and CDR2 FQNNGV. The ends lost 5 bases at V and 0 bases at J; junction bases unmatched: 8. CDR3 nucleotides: TGTGCCAGCAGCCTCGGGACTACAATTAGCACAGATACGCAGTATTTT. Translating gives CASSLGTTISTDTQYF.